This TCR beta chain was documented in a study of blood T cells in healthy people across ages. Findings and caveats of the study: The recorded TCR beta diversity per million T cells decreased in a roughly linear manner with age. Changes seen in expanded clonotypes were possibly confounded by donor CMV status left unknown.

This clonotype turned up a few times. What it binds is not known. The authors ran a second PCR of about 7 to 11 cycles using a sample-barcoded 5' primer and a J-beta primer mix. There were at least 3 million CDR3-containing paired-end reads obtained from each sample. MiXCR, applied by TCRdb to the 5' RACE reads, yields one record per CDR3 protein. The table lists 350,000 to 450,000 distinct CDR3 sequences, 45% to 60% of them singletons. Every donor gave about 9 milliliters of peripheral blood. With V trimmed by 6 bases and J by 0 bases, 4 bases remained unmatched. This CDR3 is built from 14 residues. Germline-derived CDR1 and CDR2 are DFQATT and SNEGSKA (reference sequence).

This sequence was found in a man aged 60 to 75 in good health. Sequenced material: blood. V is TRBV20-1 and J is TRBJ2-7; 11 nucleotides align to TRBD2. The CDR3: CSASTSGTSYEQYF. Here the CDR3 DNA reads TGCAGTGCCTCGACTAGCGGGACCTCCTACGAGCAGTACTTC.